What follows describes a single T cell receptor beta chain. Use of 60 Vbeta and 13 Jbeta primers characterized the PCR. Assay: immunoSEQ multiplex PCR; the TCRdb copy retains only in-frame clones and omits some. The sample gives some 160,000 clones, about 84% of which show up once; 3% to 3.5% is in the top ten. The record originates from a study of cytomegalovirus exposure and HLA in healthy donors. The CDR3 consists of 15 residues. With V trimmed by 5 bases and J by 1 base, 7 bases remained unmatched. CDR1 PRHDT and CDR2 FYEKMQ come from the germline V gene (reference sequence). The source of this sequence is a male donor in good health and CMV-seronegative. The V and J genes are TRBV13 and TRBJ2-5; TRBD1 aligns across 7 bases. The sequencing sample was made of PBMCs. This chain's CDR3 is CASSPPGQSQETQYF. The CDR3 DNA follows: TGTGCCAGCAGCCCCCCGGGACAGTCCCAAGAGACCCAGTACTTC. Based on the CDR3 plus reference TRBV13 and TRBJ2-5, the full variable domain is AAGVIQSPRHLIKEKRETATLKCYPIPRHDTVYWYQQGPGQDPQFLISFYEKMQSDKGSIPDRFSAQQFSDYHSELNMSSLELGDSALYFCASSPPGQSQETQYFGPGTRLLVL.